The clone carrying this TCR beta chain showed up just a few times. Its antigen is not known. TCRdb fed the RACE reads into MiXCR, producing one record per CDR3 protein. Among tens of thousands of distinct CDR3 sequences listed, approximately 9.4% were seen once. This entry belongs to a study of human T cells and chemical hapten exposure. Looking at the study overall: Patients having alopecia areata, totalis or universalis were mostly female. Regarding the study as a whole: There was a positive correlation between PT1 expanded TCR counts and patch test score.

Time point in this sample: patch test 1, 2 weeks after DPC sensitization. Noted treatment: therapeutic diphenylcyclopropenone sensitization with weekly scalp DPC. Prior to each patch test being applied, blood was drawn. Germline V gene sequence: CDR1 SGDLS, CDR2 YYNGEE. This CDR3 spans 14 amino acids. V lost 2 bases to trimming and J lost 1 base, with 8 bases between them. This chain links TRBV9 with TRBJ2-3; D unclear. The sample in question was whole blood, obtained in connection with sensitization to the hapten diphenylcyclopropenone (DPC). The sequence was collected from a woman in her thirties or forties with alopecia areata. Some clones in this sample may be carry-over from other donors' samples. CDR3 in amino acids: CASSVDLRTDTQYF. As DNA, the CDR3 is TGTGCCAGCAGCGTGGACCTGCGCACAGATACGCAGTATTTT.